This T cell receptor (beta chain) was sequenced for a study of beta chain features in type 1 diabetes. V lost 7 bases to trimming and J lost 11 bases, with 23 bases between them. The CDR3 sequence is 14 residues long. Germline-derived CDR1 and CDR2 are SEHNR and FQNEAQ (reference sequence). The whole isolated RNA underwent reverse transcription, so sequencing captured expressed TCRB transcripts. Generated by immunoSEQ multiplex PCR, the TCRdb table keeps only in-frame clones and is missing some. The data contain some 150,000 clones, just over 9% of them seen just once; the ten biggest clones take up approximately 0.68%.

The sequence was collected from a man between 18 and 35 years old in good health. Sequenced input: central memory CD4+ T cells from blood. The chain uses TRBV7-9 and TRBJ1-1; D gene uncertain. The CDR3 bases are TGTGCCAGCACCCCGGTGGAGGCTCAACCCAAGGCTTTCTTT. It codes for CASTPVEAQPKAFF.